This T cell receptor beta chain was recorded in a study of blood T cell repertoires in COVID-19. Across the whole study: Samples representing acute and convalescent COVID-19 were sourced from the United States, Italy and Spain.

Seattle's cohort entered during active infection and was followed longitudinally. Germline V CDR1 and CDR2: SGHDT, YYEEEE. V gave up 4 bases and J gave up 12 bases; unmatched junction bases: 10. This CDR3 is 13 amino acids long. Per the original data handling: Amplifying reference gene primers gave estimates of nucleated cell counts. The repertoire was sequenced with immunoSEQ multiplex PCR; TCRdb's copy has only in-frame clones and lacks some. That table furnishes V, J and clone size, whereas the DNA furnished D and trimming. The data contain approximately 150,000 clones, about 87% of them singletons.

The rearrangement uses TRBV5-6 and TRBJ2-7; 10 positions match TRBD2. The sequenced material came from peripheral blood. The clonotype was recovered from a human donor with COVID-19, enrolled during active disease. The donor label of this sample is uncertain. The CDR3 sequence: CASSPRTSGFGYF. The CDR3 coding sequence is TGTGCCAGCAGCCCTCGGACTAGCGGATTTGGGTACTTC.